The present TCR beta chain was sequenced within a study of T-cell reconstitution after alpha-beta-depleted transplantation in children. Study-level results: Diversity of TCRbeta at day 60 was high in some patients, arising from surviving recipient T cells and thymic progenitors. Once a year had passed after transplant, T-cell counts and diversity came mostly from newly produced T cells. Expanded clones from the graft, numbering several hundred, reportedly supplied alpha-beta T cells about two months after transplant.

At least ten counts were recorded for this clonotype. Its antigen remains unidentified. For TCRbeta, the library was prepared with unique molecular identifiers. TCRdb re-called the PCR reads with MiXCR, one entry per CDR3 protein. The table records hundreds of thousands of distinct CDR3 sequences, 11% of them present only once. The germline V gene has CDR1 SGHRS and CDR2 YFSETQ. Trimming removed 4 bases from V and 6 bases from J; junction bases left unmatched: 9. The CDR3 contains 15 residues. This sample comprised peripheral blood, obtained 180 days after TCRalphabeta/CD19-depleted stem cell transplant. This clonotype was obtained from a male patient aged 2 to 10 who had a stem cell transplant for chronic granulomatous disease, so the T cells may come from the graft donor. The chain has TRBV5-1 and TRBJ2-1; 8 bases agree with TRBD1. This CDR3 reads CASSPRRTGSNEQFF. The DNA for the CDR3 is TGCGCCAGCAGCCCCAGACGGACAGGGAGCAATGAGCAGTTCTTC. Complete variable domain (other parts from reference TRBV5-1 and TRBJ2-1): KAGVTQTPRYLIKTRGQQVTLSCSPISGHRSVSWYQQTPGQGLQFLFEYFSETQRNKGNFPGRFSGRQFSNSRSEMNVSTLELGDSALYLCASSPRRTGSNEQFFGPGTRLTVL.